This T cell receptor (beta chain) was recorded in a study of T cell changes during pregnancy in multiple sclerosis. V lost 4 bases, J lost 0 bases, and 7 bases lay in between. The germline V gene encodes CDR1 LNHNV and CDR2 YYDKDF (reference sequence). This CDR3 has 14 residues. Assay: immunoSEQ multiplex PCR; the TCRdb copy retains only in-frame clones and omits some. The sample lists around 50,000 clones, 93% occurring once. The source material was CD8+ T cells from peripheral blood mononuclear cells, sampled in the second trimester of pregnancy. The chain joins TRBV15 to TRBJ2-4, with TRBD2 as a possible D gene (6 bases). This clonotype was obtained from a female donor with multiple sclerosis, enrolled in a pregnancy study. For the CDR3, the DNA is TGTGCCACCAGCATGGGACTAGCCAAAAACATTCAGTACTTC. It is translated as CATSMGLAKNIQYF.